The source of this T cell receptor (beta chain) is a study of shared clonotypes between healthy human individuals. Study-wide points: The small donor group covered limited genetic and exposure diversity. Generation probability values for non-shared clonotypes were lower than those for clonotypes shared by all four donors.

This clone was detected a few times. As yet, its antigen is unknown. This table comes from immunoSEQ multiplex PCR, and its TCRdb copy is limited to in-frame clones, with some not included. There are hundreds of thousands of clones in the sample; about two thirds occur only once, and approximately 2% lies in the top ten. The receptor was derived from a woman aged 25 to 45 in good health. Sample: memory CD4+ T cells sorted from blood. Stated subset: CD45RA-negative fraction.

CDR3 coding DNA: TGCGCCAGCAGACGACAGGGGGCTGTGGACACTGAAGCTTTCTTT. Encoded protein: CASRRQGAVDTEAFF. The rearrangement joins TRBV5-1 to TRBJ1-1; 10 bases map to TRBD1. V lost 5 bases and J lost 3; bases outside the gene matches: 7. This CDR3 is built from 15 residues. Looked up from germline, CDR1 is SGHRS and CDR2 is YFSETQ.